The sequence of this TCR beta chain was determined in a study of control samples from healthy donors and cancer patients. Sequencing was performed with immunoSEQ multiplex PCR; in TCRdb, only in-frame clones are kept and a portion is missing. This table holds 20,000 to 30,000 clones, approximately 91% found once. CDR1 and CDR2 (germline): SGHTA, FQGTGA. V was pared by 3 bases and J by 1 base, with 8 bases between. This CDR3 is built from 14 residues. V usage is TRBV7-3 and J usage is TRBJ2-3; D gene ambiguous. Sequenced input: PBMCs. The clonotype was recovered from a man in his forties or fifties with lung cancer. This chain's CDR3 is CASSLFQGTDTQYF. The CDR3 DNA sequence: TGTGCCAGCAGCTTGTTTCAGGGCACAGATACGCAGTATTTT. The variable domain in full, with the rest retrieved from reference TRBV7-3 and TRBJ2-3, is GAGVSQTPSNKVTEKGKYVELRCDPISGHTALYWYRQSLGQGPEFLIYFQGTGAADDSGLPNDRFFAVRPEGSVSTLKIQRTERGDSAVYLCASSLFQGTDTQYFGPGTRLTVL.